The next 22 T cell receptor beta chains were all read from a single sample in a study of blood T cell repertoires in COVID-19. Only in-frame clones appear in the TCRdb table, and some are missing; sequencing was by immunoSEQ multiplex PCR. The sample has roughly 250,000 clones, approximately 83% seen once. Sequencing was carried out using peripheral blood. These receptors all stem from an elderly woman with acute or convalescent COVID-19.

The chain links TRBV19 to TRBJ1-6; tentatively, D is TRBD1 (6 bases). Trimming removed 3 bases at V and 5 bases at J, with 14 bases between. Per the germline V gene, CDR1 is LNHDA and CDR2 is SQIVND (reference sequence). The CDR3 has 16 amino acids. The CDR3 here is CASSMRTAYNNSPLHF. The CDR3 region has the DNA TGTGCCAGTAGTATGAGGACAGCTTATAATAATTCACCCCTCCACTTT.

The rearrangement joins TRBV18 to TRBJ2-7, with 7 bases fitting TRBD2. Trimming at V came to 5 bases and at J to 2 bases, leaving 3 bases not matched to a gene. The CDR3 covers 13 residues. Per germline, CDR1 KGHSH and CDR2 LQKENI. CDR3 coding DNA: TGTGCCAGCTCAGGGAGGGAAACCTACGAGCAGTACTTC. Protein sequence: CASSGRETYEQYF.

V usage is TRBV3-1 (or the pseudogene TRBV3-2) and J usage is TRBJ1-4; TRBD1 might be the D (5 bases). The CDR3 consists of 15 residues. CDR1 is LGHDT, CDR2 YNNKEL, per germline (reference sequence). Trimming took 2 bases from V and 4 from J, leaving 11 bases between them. The CDR3 region is CASSQPTAGNEKLFF. The CDR3 DNA reads as TGTGCCAGCAGCCAACCGACAGCCGGTAATGAAAAACTGTTTTTT.

This clone occurred once. This rearrangement joins TRBV27 to TRBJ2-7, with 10 positions matching TRBD1. The germline CDR1 and CDR2 sequences are MNHEY and SMNVEV (reference sequence). With 6 bases clipped from V and 3 bases from J, the junction kept 2 bases outside the gene matches. The CDR3 length is 13 residues. The CDR3 reads CASSRTGGYEQYF. CDR3 nucleotides: TGTGCCAGCAGCCGGACAGGGGGCTACGAGCAGTACTTC.

The rearrangement links TRBV11-2 to TRBJ1-2; D not certain. Trimming took 2 bases from V and 2 from J, leaving 6 bases between them. The CDR3 length is 13 residues. CDR1 is SGHAT and CDR2 is FQNNGV in the germline V gene. The CDR3 DNA reads TGTGCCAGCAGCTTAACAGAAAACTATGGCTACACCTTC. Translation: CASSLTENYGYTF. Complete variable domain (other parts from reference TRBV11-2 and TRBJ1-2): EAGVAQSPRYKIIEKRQSVAFWCNPISGHATLYWYQQILGQGPKLLIQFQNNGVVDDSQLPKDRFSAERLKGVDSTLKIQPAKLEDSAVYLCASSLTENYGYTFGSGTRLTVV.

The rearrangement joins TRBV6-5 to TRBJ1-1; possibly TRBD1 for D (6 bases). The CDR3 consists of 14 residues. The ends were cut back, 9 bases at V and 5 bases at J, with 19 bases in the middle. CDR1 and CDR2 from the germline V gene are MNHEY and SVGAGI. The CDR3 DNA sequence: TGTGCCAGTCAACTGGGGGCAGGGCATACTGAAGCTTTCTTT. Its protein product is CASQLGAGHTEAFF.

The V call is TRBV7-9, the J call TRBJ1-2, with 10 bases lining up with TRBD1. Germline values: CDR1 SEHNR, CDR2 FQNEAQ (reference sequence). The length of the CDR3 is 13 residues. The V and J ends lost 5 bases and 8 bases, in that order; junction bases with no gene match: 5. CDR3: CASSGTGVDGYTF. For the CDR3, the DNA is TGTGCCAGCAGCGGGACAGGGGTTGACGGCTACACCTTC.

The rearrangement links TRBV5-8 to TRBJ2-3, with 10 bases aligning to TRBD1. The length of the CDR3 is 15 residues. J lost 1 base, V lost 5 bases, and 4 bases had no gene match. The germline V gene has CDR1 SGHTS and CDR2 YDEGEE. In nucleotides, the CDR3 is TGTGCCAGCAGTCCCGGGACAGGGGGCACAGATACGCAGTATTTT. Its protein is CASSPGTGGTDTQYF.

This clone appeared a single time. V is TRBV19 and J is TRBJ1-2; 10 bases line up with TRBD1. Germline CDR1 LNHDA, CDR2 SQIVND (reference sequence). CDR3 length: 15 amino acids. V lost 4 bases and J lost 4; bases outside the gene matches: 6. CDR3 DNA sequence: TGTGCCAGTAGTAAGACAGGGGGCGTCTCCTATGGCTACACCTTC. It codes for CASSKTGGVSYGYTF.

V usage is TRBV7-8 and J usage is TRBJ1-4; the match to TRBD1 covers 7 bases. In germline, CDR1 is SGHVS, CDR2 FQNEAQ. J gave up 7 bases and V 5 bases, and 4 bases lay outside the gene matches. The CDR3 extends over 13 amino acids. CDR3 protein: CASSPTGPEKLFF. For the CDR3, the DNA is TGTGCCAGCAGCCCGACAGGGCCTGAAAAACTGTTTTTT.

The chain links TRBV7-9 to TRBJ2-7; 9 bases line up with TRBD1. Looked up from germline, CDR1 is SEHNR and CDR2 is FQNEAQ (reference sequence). J gave up 7 bases and V 4 bases, and 8 bases lay outside the gene matches. The CDR3 totals 14 residues. CDR3 nucleotides: TGTGCCAGCAGCTGGGGGACAGGGACAGGGGAGCAGTACTTC. Translating gives CASSWGTGTGEQYF.

This clone was seen only once. This chain links TRBV5-8 with TRBJ1-5, with D tentatively TRBD1 (6 bases). The V end was cut by 4 bases, the J end by 4 bases, with 15 bases between. CDR1 and CDR2 from the germline V gene are SGHTS and YDEGEE. The CDR3 has 15 residues. The DNA of the CDR3 is TGTGCCAGCAGCGTTGGGGACACAGGAAATCAGCCCCAGCATTTT. Its protein product is CASSVGDTGNQPQHF.

V and J are TRBV12-3 or TRBV12-4 and TRBJ1-5; D is unresolved. The CDR3 runs to 13 residues. V was clipped by 6 bases and J by 6 bases, with 12 bases between them. CDR3 nucleotides: TGTGCCAGCAGCTCCTCGGGGAGTCAGCCCCAGCATTTT. Translation: CASSSSGSQPQHF.

The chain links TRBV5-4 to TRBJ1-2, with 12 bases that match TRBD1. The CDR3 has 15 residues. Germline V gives CDR1 SGHNT, CDR2 YYREEE (reference sequence). After removal of 4 bases from V and 4 bases from J, the junction contained 5 bases not matched to a gene. CDR3 DNA sequence: TGTGCCAGCAGCATGGGACAGGGGGCGGCCTATGGCTACACCTTC. Protein: CASSMGQGAAYGYTF.

The CDR3 reads CASSPAPGLTGELFF. The DNA of the CDR3 is TGTGCCAGTAGCCCGGCCCCTGGACTCACCGGGGAGCTGTTTTTT. The chain couples TRBV19 to TRBJ2-2, with D possibly being TRBD2 (5 bases). CDR3 length equals 15 residues. Germline CDR1 reads LNHDA; CDR2 reads SQIVND (reference sequence). V lost 6 bases and J lost 4, with 15 bases in between. Filled out from reference TRBV19 and TRBJ2-2, the complete variable domain reads DGGITQSPKYLFRKEGQNVTLSCEQNLNHDAMYWYRQDPGQGLRLIYYSQIVNDFQKGDIAEGYSVSREKKESFPLTVTSAQKNPTAFYLCASSPAPGLTGELFFGEGSRLTVL.

V and J are TRBV28 and TRBJ2-6; the D gene is possibly TRBD2 (5 bases). With 2 bases removed from V and 2 bases from J, the gap between germline ends came to 13 bases. CDR1 and CDR2 from the germline V gene are MDHEN and SYDVKM. This CDR3 comprises 17 residues. In nucleotides, the CDR3 is TGTGCCAGCAGTTTAGCCCTGTCCGGGGCTGGGGCCAACGTCCTGACTTTC. Translation gives CASSLALSGAGANVLTF.

The gene calls are TRBV2 and TRBJ1-3; 9 positions match TRBD1. J was trimmed by 0 bases and V by 1 base; bases with no gene match: 4. Germline V gene data show CDR1 as SNHLY and CDR2 as FYNNEI. The CDR3 is made up of 17 amino acids. CDR3 region: CASSEGGQGNSGNTIYF. The CDR3 bases are TGTGCCAGCAGTGAAGGAGGACAGGGGAACTCTGGAAACACCATATATTTT.

The chain uses TRBV5-1 and TRBJ1-2; D may be TRBD1 (6 bases). Germline CDR1 reads SGHRS; CDR2 reads YFSETQ. The V end lost 0 bases, the J end lost 2 bases, and 11 bases lay between the germline ends. There are 15 residues in the CDR3. For the CDR3, the DNA is TGCGCCAGCAGCTTGGCCCGGGGGGCGAACTATGGCTACACCTTC. This gives the protein CASSLARGANYGYTF. Using reference TRBV5-1 and TRBJ1-2 for the parts outside the CDR3, the full variable domain is KAGVTQTPRYLIKTRGQQVTLSCSPISGHRSVSWYQQTPGQGLQFLFEYFSETQRNKGNFPGRFSGRQFSNSRSEMNVSTLELGDSALYLCASSLARGANYGYTFGSGTRLTVV.

This sequence joins TRBV3-1 (or the pseudogene TRBV3-2) and TRBJ2-1; 14 nucleotides align to TRBD2. This CDR3 is 16 amino acids long. J was trimmed by 7 bases and V by 5 bases; bases with no gene match: 7. From germline, CDR1 is LGHDT and CDR2 YNNKEL (reference sequence). In DNA form, the CDR3 reads TGTGCCAGCAGCTCCGTTGGACTAGCGGGGGGTAATGAGCAGTTCTTC. This translates into CASSSVGLAGGNEQFF.

The V call is TRBV2, the J call TRBJ2-2, with 10 positions matching TRBD2. Looked up from germline, CDR1 is SNHLY and CDR2 is FYNNEI. The CDR3 covers 16 residues. With V trimmed by 8 bases and J by 5 bases, 11 bases remained unmatched. The CDR3 coding sequence is TGTGCCAGCTCGGTAATGAGCGGGGGGGCAACCGGGGAGCTGTTTTTT. This encodes CASSVMSGGATGELFF.

A few counts support this clone. Distinct nucleotide sequences in the sample also encode this CDR3. The V and J genes are TRBV19 and TRBJ2-3; 12 bases match TRBD2. This CDR3 has 15 amino acids. The V gene's germline CDR1 is LNHDA and CDR2 SQIVND (reference sequence). The V gene end was trimmed by 3 bases and the J gene end by 3 bases; junction bases not matched to a gene: 1. CDR3 sequence (DNA): TGTGCCAGTAGTATCCTAGCGGGGGGGACAGATACGCAGTATTTT. Translated: CASSILAGGTDTQYF.

CDR3 nucleotide sequence: TGCGCCAGCAGCCACACTCGGGACAGGCATGACTCGGGGGAGCAGTACTTC. Amino acid sequence: CASSHTRDRHDSGEQYF. The chain has TRBV4-1 and TRBJ2-7; TRBD1 agrees at 8 bases. With 3 bases clipped from V and 7 bases from J, the junction kept 17 bases outside the gene matches. The length of the CDR3 is 17 residues. Germline CDR1 is MGHRA and CDR2 is YSYEKL.